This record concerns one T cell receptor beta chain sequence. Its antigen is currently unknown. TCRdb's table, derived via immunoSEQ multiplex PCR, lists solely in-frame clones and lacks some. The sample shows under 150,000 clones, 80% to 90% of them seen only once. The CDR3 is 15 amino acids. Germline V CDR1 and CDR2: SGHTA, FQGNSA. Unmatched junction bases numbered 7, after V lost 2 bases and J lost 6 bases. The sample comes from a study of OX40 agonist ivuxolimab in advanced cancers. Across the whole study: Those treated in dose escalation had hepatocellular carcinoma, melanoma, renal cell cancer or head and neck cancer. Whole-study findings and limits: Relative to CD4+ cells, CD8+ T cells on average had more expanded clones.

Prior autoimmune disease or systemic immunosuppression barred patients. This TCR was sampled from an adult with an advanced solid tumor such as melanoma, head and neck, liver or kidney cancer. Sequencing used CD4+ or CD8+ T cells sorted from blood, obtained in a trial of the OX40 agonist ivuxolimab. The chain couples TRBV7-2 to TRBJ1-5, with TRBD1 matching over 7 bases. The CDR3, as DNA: TGTGCCAGCAGCTTATCGTCCCAGGGGGGTCAGCCCCAGCATTTT. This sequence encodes CASSLSSQGGQPQHF.